Below, 8 T cell receptor beta chains from the same sample are listed, as sequenced in a study of technical replicates of blood from a few donors. Generated by immunoSEQ multiplex PCR, the TCRdb table keeps only in-frame clones and is missing some. The table lists tens of thousands of clones, about 96% of them singletons. Specimen: T cells isolated from PBMCs. All receptors derive from a human donor in good health.

The chain uses TRBV18 and TRBJ2-7; TRBD2 aligns across 7 bases. The CDR3 loop spans 16 amino acids. From germline, CDR1 is KGHSH and CDR2 LQKENI. V gave up 0 bases and J gave up 1 base; unmatched junction bases: 6. The chain's CDR3 is CASSPPGREGSYEQYF. CDR3 nucleotides: TGTGCCAGCTCACCACCAGGCAGGGAGGGATCCTACGAGCAGTACTTC.

The rearrangement uses TRBV28 and TRBJ1-5; D is uncertain. V lost 11 bases, J lost 7 bases, and 21 bases lay in between. The CDR3 consists of 14 residues. Germline V gives CDR1 MDHEN, CDR2 SYDVKM. In DNA form, the CDR3 reads TGTGCCGTGAAATCGGTGGAGGGTTACCAGCCCCAGCATTTT. It codes for CAVKSVEGYQPQHF. Variable domain in full (rest from reference TRBV28 and TRBJ1-5): DVKVTQSSRYLVKRTGEKVFLECVQDMDHENMFWYRQDPGLGLRLIYFSYDVKMKEKGDIPEGYSVSREKKERFSLILESASTNQTSMYLCAVKSVEGYQPQHFGDGTRLSIL.

The rearrangement joins TRBV10-2 to TRBJ2-7; 10 bases agree with TRBD1. Looked up from germline, CDR1 is WSHSY and CDR2 is SAAADI. The CDR3 sequence is 19 residues long. The V gene end was trimmed by 3 bases and the J gene end by 1 base; junction bases not matched to a gene: 15. This chain's CDR3 is CASSDPGQGSFLHSYEQYF. The DNA of the CDR3 is TGCGCCAGCAGTGATCCGGGACAGGGGTCTTTTTTACATTCCTACGAGCAGTACTTC.

The chain carries TRBV28 and TRBJ1-2; D is uncertain. Germline V gene lookup returns CDR1 MDHEN and CDR2 SYDVKM. The CDR3 contains 12 residues. Trimming shortened V by 7 bases and J by 2 bases, and 8 bases separated the two germline ends. The CDR3 DNA is TGTGCCAGCATTGACGGGAACTATGGCTACACCTTC. Its translation: CASIDGNYGYTF.

The chain has TRBV4-1 and TRBJ2-7, with 9 bases identical to TRBD1. Germline V gives CDR1 MGHRA, CDR2 YSYEKL. This CDR3 contains 18 residues. After removal of 0 bases from V and 4 bases from J, the junction contained 13 bases not matched to a gene. CDR3 region: CASSQDWGPYRGQYEQYF. The DNA of the CDR3 is TGCGCCAGCAGCCAAGATTGGGGGCCGTACAGGGGGCAATACGAGCAGTACTTC.

In this sample, this clone turned up once. The chain has TRBV4-1 and TRBJ1-5; 8 bases are shared with TRBD1. The germline V gene has CDR1 MGHRA and CDR2 YSYEKL. Losses at the gene ends were 4 bases for V and 3 bases for J; bases not matched to a gene: 5. There are 15 residues in the CDR3. This chain's CDR3 is CASSLQDRANQPQHF. The CDR3, as DNA: TGCGCCAGCAGCCTACAGGACAGGGCCAATCAGCCCCAGCATTTT.

The chain couples TRBV6-4 to TRBJ2-4; 8 bases map to TRBD1. The CDR3 sequence is 14 residues long. V dropped 10 bases and J dropped 4; count of bases not matched to a gene: 9. CDR1 and CDR2 from the germline V gene are MRHNA and SNTAGT. The CDR3 DNA sequence: TGTGCCACCTTTATACAGGGGGTAAAAAACATTCAGTACTTC. It translates to CATFIQGVKNIQYF.

V and J are TRBV19 and TRBJ2-5; perhaps TRBD2 as D (6 bases). V lost 1 base, J lost 3 bases, and 12 bases lay in between. Germline CDR1 reads LNHDA; CDR2 reads SQIVND (reference sequence). The CDR3 has 15 residues. Here the CDR3 reads CASSIAGTGKETQYF. Here the CDR3 DNA reads TGTGCCAGTAGTATAGCCGGGACTGGGAAAGAGACCCAGTACTTC.